The rows below give T cell receptor beta chains drawn from one sample of a study of CD4 T cells in relation to SARS-CoV-2 and coronaviruses. These receptors' antigens are unknown. The protocol was immunoSEQ multiplex PCR, while the TCRdb copy is restricted to in-frame clones and leaves out a portion. The repertoire consists of tens of thousands of clones, with less than 85% occurring once and the leading ten covering about 17%. The specimen sequenced was CD4+ T cells from PBMCs, cultured in vitro. These receptors all stem from a human donor in good health. CDR3s include the opening cysteine and the closing phenylalanine or tryptophan. Fields, in order: J gene, clone size, V gene, D gene, CDR3 protein, CDR3 DNA. The D gene is left open where the match is weak. Expanded clones are given a class, and other clones once, few, many or no size at all.

J gene: TRBJ2-7
clone size: NA
V gene: TRBV11-3
D gene: TRBD2
CDR3 protein: CASSLVAGVRSYEQYF
CDR3 DNA: TGTGCCAGCAGCTTAGTGGCGGGAGTGCGCTCCTACGAGCAGTACTTC

J gene: TRBJ2-3
clone size: once
V gene: TRBV3-1/TRBV3-2
D gene: TRBD2
CDR3 protein: CASSQVSGRTDTQYF
CDR3 DNA: TGTGCCAGCAGCCAAGTGAGCGGGAGGACAGATACGCAGTATTTT

J gene: TRBJ1-1
clone size: NA
V gene: TRBV3-1/TRBV3-2
D gene: TRBD1
CDR3 protein: CASSQRQGAEAFF
CDR3 DNA: TGTGCCAGCAGCCAAAGACAGGGGGCTGAAGCTTTCTTT

J gene: TRBJ1-1
clone size: NA
V gene: TRBV11-3
D gene: NA
CDR3 protein: CASSLGGQLNTEAFF
CDR3 DNA: TGTGCCAGCAGCTTAGGGGGGCAGTTGAACACTGAAGCTTTCTTT

J gene: TRBJ2-2
clone size: NA
V gene: TRBV29-1
D gene: NA
CDR3 protein: CSVEIYGGRSPGELFF
CDR3 DNA: TGCAGCGTTGAAATTTACGGGGGGCGGTCGCCCGGGGAGCTGTTTTTT

J gene: TRBJ2-2
clone size: NA
V gene: TRBV6-4
D gene: TRBD1
CDR3 protein: CASRRQGETGELFF
CDR3 DNA: TGTGCCAGCAGGAGACAGGGTGAAACCGGGGAGCTGTTTTTT

J gene: TRBJ2-5
clone size: NA
V gene: TRBV10-3
D gene: NA
CDR3 protein: CAISPGTGMETQYF
CDR3 DNA: TGTGCCATCAGCCCAGGTACAGGGATGGAGACCCAGTACTTC

J gene: TRBJ2-3
clone size: NA
V gene: TRBV28
D gene: NA
CDR3 protein: CASSLTSTDTQYF
CDR3 DNA: TGTGCCAGCAGTCTTACTAGCACAGATACGCAGTATTTT

J gene: TRBJ1-2
clone size: NA
V gene: TRBV3-1/TRBV3-2
D gene: NA
CDR3 protein: CASSPPGQGVSGYTF
CDR3 DNA: TGTGCCAGCAGCCCCCCCGGGCAGGGAGTATCTGGCTACACCTTC

J gene: TRBJ1-1
clone size: NA
V gene: TRBV5-1
D gene: TRBD1
CDR3 protein: CASSLLTGRNTEAFF
CDR3 DNA: TGCGCCAGCAGCTTGTTGACAGGGAGGAACACTGAAGCTTTCTTT

J gene: TRBJ2-3
clone size: NA
V gene: TRBV19
D gene: TRBD2
CDR3 protein: CASSIGETSGGDTQYF
CDR3 DNA: TGTGCCAGTAGTATAGGGGAGACTAGCGGTGGAGATACGCAGTATTTT

J gene: TRBJ2-2
clone size: NA
V gene: TRBV5-6
D gene: TRBD2
CDR3 protein: CASSPLAGGGTGELFF
CDR3 DNA: TGTGCCAGCAGCCCCCTTGCGGGAGGCGGCACCGGGGAGCTGTTTTTT

J gene: TRBJ2-7
clone size: NA
V gene: TRBV27
D gene: TRBD1
CDR3 protein: CASSPGQGVSSYEQYF
CDR3 DNA: TGTGCCAGCAGTCCTGGACAGGGGGTATCCTCCTACGAGCAGTACTTC

J gene: TRBJ1-2
clone size: once
V gene: TRBV7-6
D gene: NA
CDR3 protein: CASSAQVGYGYTF
CDR3 DNA: TGTGCCAGCAGCGCACAGGTCGGCTATGGCTACACCTTC

J gene: TRBJ2-7
clone size: NA
V gene: TRBV3-1/TRBV3-2
D gene: NA
CDR3 protein: CASSDQGHGYEQYF
CDR3 DNA: TGTGCCAGCAGTGACCAGGGACATGGGTACGAGCAGTACTTC

J gene: TRBJ2-3
clone size: NA
V gene: TRBV4-1
D gene: TRBD2
CDR3 protein: CASSNAGLVGTDTQYF
CDR3 DNA: TGCGCCAGCAGCAACGCAGGACTAGTGGGCACAGATACGCAGTATTTT

J gene: TRBJ2-1
clone size: NA
V gene: TRBV6-1
D gene: TRBD1
CDR3 protein: CASSESRQGQGGSNEQFF
CDR3 DNA: TGTGCCAGCAGTGAAAGCCGACAGGGACAGGGGGGAAGCAATGAGCAGTTCTTC

J gene: TRBJ2-7
clone size: NA
V gene: TRBV19
D gene: NA
CDR3 protein: CASKRAASEPSEQYF
CDR3 DNA: TGTGCCAGTAAGAGGGCGGCTAGCGAGCCATCTGAGCAGTACTTC

J gene: TRBJ2-1
clone size: NA
V gene: TRBV30
D gene: TRBD2
CDR3 protein: CAWSKTSGSTNEQFF
CDR3 DNA: TGTGCCTGGAGTAAAACTAGCGGGAGCACCAATGAGCAGTTCTTC

J gene: TRBJ2-7
clone size: NA
V gene: TRBV7-9
D gene: NA
CDR3 protein: CASSPDSFSYEQYF
CDR3 DNA: TGTGCCAGCAGTCCGGACAGCTTCTCCTACGAGCAGTACTTC

J gene: TRBJ1-2
clone size: NA
V gene: TRBV6-5
D gene: NA
CDR3 protein: CASSLPGLNYGYTF
CDR3 DNA: TGTGCCAGCAGTTTACCGGGCCTTAACTATGGCTACACCTTC

J gene: TRBJ2-1
clone size: NA
V gene: TRBV5-1
D gene: TRBD2
CDR3 protein: CASSQPRAGSSYNEQFF
CDR3 DNA: TGCGCCAGCAGCCAGCCTAGAGCGGGAAGCTCCTACAATGAGCAGTTCTTC

J gene: TRBJ2-2
clone size: NA
V gene: TRBV9
D gene: NA
CDR3 protein: CASSVDGGRRSGELFF
CDR3 DNA: TGTGCCAGCAGCGTAGATGGAGGGCGAAGGTCCGGGGAGCTGTTTTTT

J gene: TRBJ2-7
clone size: NA
V gene: TRBV3-1/TRBV3-2
D gene: NA
CDR3 protein: CASSQDVGSPYEQYF
CDR3 DNA: TGTGCCAGCAGCCAAGACGTAGGCAGCCCCTACGAGCAGTACTTC

J gene: TRBJ2-2
clone size: NA
V gene: TRBV2
D gene: NA
CDR3 protein: CASSLQGTSYTGELFF
CDR3 DNA: TGTGCCAGCAGCCTACAGGGGACTAGTTACACCGGGGAGCTGTTTTTT

J gene: TRBJ2-1
clone size: NA
V gene: TRBV7-9
D gene: NA
CDR3 protein: CASSFGGAGSLLNEQFF
CDR3 DNA: TGTGCCAGCAGTTTCGGGGGAGCCGGGAGCCTGCTCAATGAGCAGTTCTTC

J gene: TRBJ2-7
clone size: NA
V gene: TRBV5-6
D gene: NA
CDR3 protein: CASSLVGNYEQYF
CDR3 DNA: TGTGCCAGCAGCTTGGTAGGAAACTACGAGCAGTACTTC

J gene: TRBJ1-5
clone size: NA
V gene: TRBV2
D gene: NA
CDR3 protein: CASSVSNQPQHF
CDR3 DNA: TGTGCCAGCAGTGTAAGCAATCAGCCCCAGCATTTT